Included here is one TCR beta chain sequence, with context. No antigen is known for it. As it was prepared, the TCRbeta library received unique molecular identifiers. MiXCR, applied by TCRdb to the PCR reads, yields one record per CDR3 protein. This table holds about a million distinct CDR3 sequences, 25% to 30% found once. The CDR3 has 18 amino acids. Per the germline V gene, CDR1 is DFQATT and CDR2 is SNEGSKA (reference sequence). The junction had 12 bases not matched to a gene; V was cut back by 3 bases and J by 0 bases. This sample stems from a study of T-cell reconstitution after alpha-beta-depleted transplantation in children. General study results and limits: Several hundred rapidly expanded clones from non-depleted graft cells reportedly supplied alpha-beta T cells about two months post-transplant.

The chain is built from TRBV20-1 and TRBJ2-1; 9 bases are shared with TRBD2. The input for sequencing was PBMCs, mostly from graft donor cells, taken 360 days after TCRalphabeta/CD19-depleted stem cell transplant. The TCR was taken from a boy under two years old who had a stem cell transplant for SCID, so the T cells may come from the graft donor. The CDR3 region is CSAREWASGVSSYNEQFF. CDR3 DNA sequence: TGCAGTGCTAGGGAGTGGGCTAGCGGGGTCAGCTCCTACAATGAGCAGTTCTTC.